This T cell receptor beta chain was sequenced for a study of CD8 T cells in ankylosing spondylitis. This clonotype has a count of ten or more. Its specificity is unknown. The germline V gene has CDR1 SGHVS and CDR2 FQNEAQ. V lost 5 bases to trimming and J lost 4 bases, with 17 bases between them. This CDR3 is built from 16 residues. General study findings and limits: Both synovial fluid and blood in reactive arthritis had previously been reported to carry some motif variants.

TCRdb reanalysed the 5' RACE reads using MiXCR and keeps one entry per CDR3 protein. The sample consists of roughly 180,000 distinct CDR3 sequences, approximately 10% of them appearing once. This TCR was recovered from a female donor with ankylosing spondylitis or in good health (not recorded which). V is TRBV7-8 and J is TRBJ2-2; D gene uncertain. The sample taken for sequencing was blood, either unsorted or a sorted T cell fraction (not recorded which). The CDR3 region is CASSQLRFESTGELFF. DNA for the CDR3: TGTGCCAGCAGCCAACTGAGGTTTGAGAGCACCGGGGAGCTGTTTTTT. Looking up the rest from reference TRBV7-8 and TRBJ2-2 gives the full variable domain: GAGVSQSPRYKVAKRGQDVALRCDPISGHVSLFWYQQALGQGPEFLTYFQNEAQLDKSGLPSDRFFAERPEGSVSTLKIQRTQQEDSAVYLCASSQLRFESTGELFFGEGSRLTVL.